The next 13 T cell receptor beta chains were all read from a single sample in a study of blood T cell repertoires in COVID-19. The method was immunoSEQ multiplex PCR; TCRdb's version includes in-frame clones alone and lacks a portion of them. The table lists around 70,000 clones, around 90% of them singletons, with about 7.3% in the top ten. Sample: peripheral blood. Source of these receptors: a human donor in a cohort sampled during active COVID-19.

This rearrangement joins TRBV9 to TRBJ2-7; TRBD1 aligns across 7 bases. The CDR3 runs to 14 residues. With 3 bases clipped from V and 2 bases from J, the junction kept 5 bases outside the gene matches. CDR1 is SGDLS, CDR2 YYNGEE, per germline. CDR3 nucleotides: TGTGCCAGCAGCGGAGGACAGGTTCCCTACGAGCAGTACTTC. This codes for CASSGGQVPYEQYF.

The rearrangement links TRBV7-3 to TRBJ2-3; no clear D. The ends were cut back, 3 bases at V and 5 bases at J, with 6 bases in the middle. CDR1 and CDR2 (germline): SGHTA, FQGTGA. The CDR3 consists of 12 residues. The CDR3 is CASSLTGDTQYF. The DNA of the CDR3 is TGTGCCAGCAGCTTGACTGGAGATACGCAGTATTTT.

This chain joins TRBV18 and TRBJ1-1; TRBD1 is a possible D gene (5 bases). The CDR3 has 13 amino acids. The germline gives CDR1 KGHSH, CDR2 LQKENI. The V gene lost 1 base and the J gene lost 10 bases, with 13 bases spanning the gap. In nucleotides, the CDR3 is TGTGCCAGCTCACCACAACAGGCGGAAGGAGCTTTCTTT. Translating it yields CASSPQQAEGAFF.

This sequence joins TRBV10-2 and TRBJ2-1; D is possibly TRBD2 (6 bases). CDR1 WSHSY and CDR2 SAAADI come from the germline V gene. The CDR3 has 15 residues. Trimming removed 2 bases at V and 0 bases at J, with 8 bases between. The CDR3 region has the DNA TGCGCCAGCAGTGAGGGGACTCTCTCCTACAATGAGCAGTTCTTC. Translating it yields CASSEGTLSYNEQFF.

The V gene is TRBV5-4, the J gene TRBJ2-3; TRBD2 agrees at 9 bases. V shed 0 bases, J shed 3 bases, and the junction held 8 bases outside the gene matches. This CDR3 contains 17 residues. Per the germline V gene, CDR1 is SGHNT and CDR2 is YYREEE (reference sequence). The CDR3: CASSLGGSGSPTDTQYF. The CDR3, as DNA: TGTGCCAGCAGCTTGGGCGGTAGCGGGAGTCCGACAGATACGCAGTATTTT.

As concerns this clone: The sample holds other DNA sequences that translate to the same CDR3. J is TRBJ2-3 and V is TRBV2, with 9 bases fitting TRBD2. With 6 bases clipped from V and 0 bases from J, the junction kept 4 bases outside the gene matches. The CDR3 is 15 residues long. Germline CDR1 is SNHLY and CDR2 is FYNNEI. The CDR3 DNA follows: TGTGCCAGCAGAGCTAGCGGGGCTAGCACAGATACGCAGTATTTT. This translates into CASRASGASTDTQYF.

The chain combines TRBV6-1 with TRBJ2-5, with 12 bases fitting TRBD2. The CDR3 is 17 amino acids. Germline V gene sequence: CDR1 MNHNS, CDR2 SASEGT. V lost 4 bases to trimming and J lost 5 bases; unmatched junction nucleotides: 11. CDR3 sequence: CASSGTSGAIRGETQYF. CDR3 sequence (DNA): TGTGCCAGCAGTGGGACTAGCGGGGCCATCAGAGGGGAGACCCAGTACTTC.

The V and J genes are TRBV11-2 and TRBJ2-5, with 12 bases that match TRBD2. The CDR3 contains 18 residues. Germline V gives CDR1 SGHAT, CDR2 FQNNGV. With V trimmed by 1 base and J by 5 bases, 11 bases remained unmatched. The CDR3 sequence: CASSLGGLAGGSGETQYF. The CDR3 DNA is TGTGCCAGCAGCTTAGGGGGGCTAGCGGGAGGGTCCGGGGAGACCCAGTACTTC.

V and J are TRBV28 and TRBJ2-4; TRBD2 aligns across 8 bases. The length of the CDR3 is 16 residues. J was trimmed by 3 bases and V by 7 bases; bases with no gene match: 11. Germline CDR1 is MDHEN and CDR2 is SYDVKM. For the CDR3, the DNA is TGTGCCAGCAAACTAGGAGCGGGGGCTTACAAAAACATTCAGTACTTC. This encodes CASKLGAGAYKNIQYF.

The genes are TRBV7-2 and TRBJ2-3, with D perhaps matching TRBD2 (5 bases). V was trimmed by 1 base and J by 0 bases, leaving 8 bases between them. CDR1 is SGHTA and CDR2 is FQGNSA in the germline V gene. The CDR3 totals 15 residues. The CDR3 region is CASSLGGLSTDTQYF. CDR3 coding DNA: TGTGCCAGCAGCTTAGGCGGACTCAGCACAGATACGCAGTATTTT.

V gene TRBV2 combines with J gene TRBJ1-1; tentatively, D is TRBD1 (6 bases). The CDR3 contains 13 residues. The germline CDR1 and CDR2 sequences are SNHLY and FYNNEI. Trimming left V 7 bases short and J 1 base short, with 10 bases between. The CDR3 is CASTLDRNTEAFF. The CDR3 nucleotides are TGTGCCAGCACCTTGGACAGGAACACTGAAGCTTTCTTT.

This clone was detected a few times. Here the CDR3 reads CASSPTPVQPQHF. The CDR3 DNA follows: TGTGCCAGCTCACCGACTCCCGTTCAGCCCCAGCATTTT. The V gene is TRBV18, the J gene TRBJ1-5, with D hard to call. Per germline, CDR1 KGHSH and CDR2 LQKENI. Trimming left V 3 bases short and J 6 bases short, with 9 bases between. The CDR3 runs to 13 residues.

This clone was recorded once. The chain has TRBV27 and TRBJ1-1, with D unresolved. The CDR3 contains 16 residues. Germline V gives CDR1 MNHEY, CDR2 SMNVEV (reference sequence). V lost 5 bases to trimming and J lost 0 bases, with 16 bases between them. The CDR3 spells CASSPHPPRVNTEAFF. Written as DNA, the CDR3 is TGTGCCAGCAGTCCCCACCCTCCGCGAGTGAACACTGAAGCTTTCTTT.